Each of the 30 T cell receptor beta chains below was sequenced from the same sample in a study of shared clonotypes between healthy human individuals. TCRdb keeps only in-frame clones here, not all; method: immunoSEQ multiplex PCR. This table holds 2 million to 2.5 million clones, more than 85% found once. The sequenced sample was naive CD4+ T cells from PBMCs. Subset noted: CD45RA+ positively selected. The receptor set was obtained from a man aged 18 to 30 in good health. Some clones in this sample may be carry-over from other donors' samples.

The gene calls are TRBV30 and TRBJ2-1; perhaps TRBD1 as D (5 bases). The CDR3 is made up of 15 amino acids. Germline CDR1 is GTSNPN and CDR2 is SVGIG (reference sequence). Trimming left V 5 bases short and J 1 base short, with 15 bases between. CDR3 region: CAWGRVPLSYNEQFF. CDR3 bases: TGTGCCTGGGGCAGGGTACCCCTTTCCTACAATGAGCAGTTCTTC.

The chain employs TRBV7-3 and TRBJ2-1; possibly TRBD1 or TRBD2 for D (5 bases each). The CDR3 runs 15 residues. The ends were cut back, 2 bases at V and 11 bases at J, with 19 bases in the middle. In germline, CDR1 is SGHTA, CDR2 FQGTGA. The CDR3 protein is CASSLDGGPTDKQFF. The DNA of the CDR3 is TGTGCCAGCAGCTTAGATGGGGGACCGACGGATAAGCAGTTCTTC.

This clone showed up just once. Written as DNA, the CDR3 is TGCAGTGCTCCGGGCCCGGGCTACACCTTC. It translates to CSAPGPGYTF. V gene TRBV20-1 combines with J gene TRBJ1-2; D is unclear. Germline values: CDR1 DFQATT, CDR2 SNEGSKA (reference sequence). V was cut by 5 bases and J by 8 bases, with 9 bases left in between. This CDR3 region has 10 residues.

This rearrangement joins TRBV5-1 to TRBJ1-5, with D possibly matching TRBD1 (5 bases). V lost 4 bases to trimming and J lost 5 bases, with 19 bases between them. The V gene's germline CDR1 is SGHRS and CDR2 YFSETQ. This CDR3 has 16 amino acids. The DNA for the CDR3 is TGCGCCAGCAGCCGGGGGGTTAGCGGGAGGGATCAGCCCCAGCATTTT. This translates into CASSRGVSGRDQPQHF.

The table lists this clone with a count of one. The V gene is TRBV11-2, the J gene TRBJ1-1, with a tentative D call TRBD1 (6 bases). V was trimmed by 8 bases and J by 1 base, leaving 11 bases between them. Per germline, CDR1 SGHAT and CDR2 FQNNGV. The CDR3 contains 13 residues. For the CDR3, the DNA is TGTGCCAGCGCAATACAGGGGAACACTGAAGCTTTCTTT. Residues: CASAIQGNTEAFF.

V is TRBV6-1 and J is TRBJ1-4; D gene unclear. The CDR3 runs to 15 residues. Germline-derived CDR1 and CDR2 are MNHNS and SASEGT. Trimming took 4 bases from V and 5 from J, leaving 14 bases between them. The CDR3 DNA follows: TGTGCCAGCAGTGCCGTCCGGGGAGGAAATGAAAAACTGTTTTTT. Its protein product is CASSAVRGGNEKLFF.

V is TRBV11-1 and J is TRBJ2-3; the D gene is possibly TRBD1 (6 bases). The CDR3 sequence is 14 residues long. V lost 5 bases and J 6 bases, leaving 15 bases between the germline ends. CDR1 is SGHAT and CDR2 is FQDESV in the germline V gene (reference sequence). DNA for the CDR3: TGTGCCAGCAGCGACCGGGACCAGGGGGATACGCAGTATTTT. Its translation is CASSDRDQGDTQYF.

The chain recombines TRBV28 with TRBJ1-1; D possibly corresponds to TRBD1 (6 bases). The germline CDR1 and CDR2 sequences are MDHEN and SYDVKM. CDR3 length: 11 amino acids. Trimming shortened V by 5 bases and J by 11 bases, and 12 bases separated the two germline ends. The CDR3 nucleotides are TGTGCCAGCAGTCCTAGACAGGTTGCTTTCTTT. The encoded protein is CASSPRQVAFF.

The V call is TRBV13, the J call TRBJ1-1; 8 bases fit TRBD1. The CDR3 covers 11 residues. Trimming took 5 bases from V and 11 from J; bases not matched to a gene: 4. Germline lookup yields CDR1 PRHDT and CDR2 FYEKMQ (reference sequence). The CDR3 loop is CASSGQGTAFF. For the CDR3, the DNA is TGTGCCAGCAGCGGACAGGGTACCGCTTTCTTT.

The CDR3 here is CASSDRVGEETQYF. The CDR3 nucleotides are TGTGCCAGCAGTGATAGGGTAGGGGAAGAGACCCAGTACTTC. The chain combines TRBV2 with TRBJ2-5; perhaps TRBD1 as D (5 bases). The CDR3 sequence is 14 residues long. The V gene's germline CDR1 is SNHLY and CDR2 FYNNEI. Trimming left V 3 bases short and J 3 bases short, with 11 bases between. Full variable domain (remainder filled in from reference TRBV2 and TRBJ2-5): EPEVTQTPSHQVTQMGQEVILRCVPISNHLYFYWYRQILGQKVEFLVSFYNNEISEKSEIFDDQFSVERPDGSNFTLKIRSTKLEDSAMYFCASSDRVGEETQYFGPGTRLLVL.

On this clone itself: Other DNA sequences within the sample encode an identical CDR3. The CDR3 DNA reads as TGTGCCAGCAGCGTAGCGCCTAGCGGGACCTACGAGCAGTACTTC. It translates to CASSVAPSGTYEQYF. The J gene is TRBJ2-7, the V gene TRBV9; 9 bases map to TRBD2. This CDR3 contains 15 residues. Trimming removed 0 bases from V and 2 bases from J; junction bases left unmatched: 3. Germline V gives CDR1 SGDLS, CDR2 YYNGEE.

With regard to this clone: An end of the junction does not agree with germline; a read error may underlie this. Other DNA sequences of this sample code for an identical CDR3. This chain joins TRBV20-1 and TRBJ2-5, with unresolved D. This CDR3 is 11 amino acids long. Germline CDR1 is DFQATT and CDR2 is SNEGSKA (reference sequence). The CDR3 is CSARDQETQYF. The CDR3 bases are TGCAGTGCTCGAGATCAAGAGACCCAGTACTTC.

This chain joins TRBV18 and TRBJ1-2, with D possibly TRBD1 on 6 matching bases. Trimming shortened V by 4 bases and J by 7 bases, and 19 bases separated the two germline ends. The CDR3 length is 15 residues. Germline assignment: CDR1 KGHSH and CDR2 LQKENI. CDR3 coding DNA: TGTGCCAGCTCACAGGGGGGGCTCACCACCGGTGGCTACACCTTC. The encoded protein is CASSQGGLTTGGYTF. The full variable domain, its missing parts supplied by reference TRBV18 and TRBJ1-2, is NAGVMQNPRHLVRRRGQEARLRCSPMKGHSHVYWYRQLPEEGLKFMVYLQKENIIDESGMPKERFSAEFPKEGPSILRIQQVVRGDSAAYFCASSQGGLTTGGYTFGSGTRLTVV.

This clone was detected once. DNA of the CDR3: TGTGCCAGCAGCCTCGGCGGGGCGGACGAGCAGTACTTC. This sequence encodes CASSLGGADEQYF. This chain joins TRBV11-3 and TRBJ2-7, with a tentative D call TRBD2 (6 bases). The V end lost 5 bases, the J end lost 5 bases, and 13 bases lay between the germline ends. Germline CDR1 SGHNT, CDR2 YENEEA. There are 13 residues in the CDR3.

The V and J genes are TRBV15 and TRBJ2-7; possibly TRBD2 for D (6 bases). Germline lookup yields CDR1 LNHNV and CDR2 YYDKDF (reference sequence). V dropped 8 bases and J dropped 3 bases, with 17 bases sitting between them. The CDR3 is 14 residues long. Written as DNA, the CDR3 is TGTGCCACCGGGGGACGGGAGCGAGTCTACGAGCAGTACTTC. Amino acids: CATGGRERVYEQYF.

DNA of the CDR3: TGTGCCAGCAGCAAAGGGTATAGGAGAGAGACCCAGTACTTC. Amino acids: CASSKGYRRETQYF. This sequence joins TRBV21-1 and TRBJ2-5; the table assigns TRBD2, which was not confirmed against the DNA. TRBV21-1 is designated a pseudogene. The CDR3 runs 14 residues.

The genes are TRBV7-8 and TRBJ2-7; 12 bases are a match to TRBD1. The V and J ends lost 5 bases and 3 bases, in that order; junction bases with no gene match: 5. The CDR3 has 15 amino acids. CDR1 is SGHVS, CDR2 FQNEAQ, per germline. This chain's CDR3 is CASSRGTGGFYEQYF. CDR3 bases: TGTGCCAGCAGCCGCGGGACAGGGGGCTTCTACGAGCAGTACTTC.

The chain uses TRBV29-1 and TRBJ1-1, with a possible D match to TRBD1 (5 bases). V lost 6 bases and J lost 0, with 20 bases in between. Germline CDR1 reads SQVTM; CDR2 reads ANQGSEA. CDR3 length equals 16 residues. CDR3 nucleotide sequence: TGCAGCGTCGCTGGACACGTAAGGGTCATGAACACTGAAGCTTTCTTT. The encoded protein is CSVAGHVRVMNTEAFF.

This sequence joins TRBV30 and TRBJ2-7; D gene ambiguous. The CDR3 is 13 residues long. The germline gives CDR1 GTSNPN, CDR2 SVGIG (reference sequence). The V and J ends lost 2 bases and 1 base respectively, with 9 bases between them. In DNA form, the CDR3 reads TGTGCCTGGAGTTGGACGTGGTCCTACGAGCAGTACTTC. It translates to CAWSWTWSYEQYF. Complete variable domain (other parts from reference TRBV30 and TRBJ2-7): SQTIHQWPATLVQPVGSPLSLECTVEGTSNPNLYWYRQAAGRGLQLLFYSVGIGQISSEVPQNLSASRPQDRQFILSSKKLLLSDSGFYLCAWSWTWSYEQYFGPGTRLTVT.

The J gene is TRBJ2-2, the V gene TRBV5-1; TRBD2 matches 8 bases. V lost 3 bases to trimming and J lost 2 bases; unmatched junction nucleotides: 6. The CDR3 has 16 residues. The V gene's germline CDR1 is SGHRS and CDR2 YFSETQ. The CDR3 bases are TGCGCCAGCAGCTACGGACTAGCTGGAAACACCGGGGAGCTGTTTTTT. This encodes CASSYGLAGNTGELFF. The whole variable domain, filled in from reference TRBV5-1 and TRBJ2-2, reads KAGVTQTPRYLIKTRGQQVTLSCSPISGHRSVSWYQQTPGQGLQFLFEYFSETQRNKGNFPGRFSGRQFSNSRSEMNVSTLELGDSALYLCASSYGLAGNTGELFFGEGSRLTVL.

Regarding this clone: The sample has other DNA sequences that encode this CDR3 too. CDR3 sequence (DNA): TGTGCCTGGAGGTCAGGGGTTGGCTATGGCTACACCTTC. Translation: CAWRSGVGYGYTF. The chain joins TRBV30 to TRBJ1-2; D is perhaps TRBD1 (6 bases). The V gene lost 3 bases and the J gene lost 4 bases, with 12 bases spanning the gap. Looked up from germline, CDR1 is GTSNPN and CDR2 is SVGIG (reference sequence). The CDR3 contains 13 residues. The whole variable domain, filled in from reference TRBV30 and TRBJ1-2, reads SQTIHQWPATLVQPVGSPLSLECTVEGTSNPNLYWYRQAAGRGLQLLFYSVGIGQISSEVPQNLSASRPQDRQFILSSKKLLLSDSGFYLCAWRSGVGYGYTFGSGTRLTVV.

This rearrangement joins TRBV5-1 to TRBJ2-3; 7 nucleotides match TRBD1. V trimming: 4 bases; J trimming: 1 base; junction bases outside the gene matches: 6. The V gene's germline CDR1 is SGHRS and CDR2 YFSETQ. CDR3 length: 15 residues. CDR3 nucleotide sequence: TGCGCCAGCAGCGTCGTTGACAGGGGCACAGATACGCAGTATTTT. Residues: CASSVVDRGTDTQYF.

This chain uses TRBV5-1 with TRBJ2-1; D is perhaps TRBD2 (6 bases). The CDR3 is made up of 14 amino acids. The V gene's germline CDR1 is SGHRS and CDR2 YFSETQ. The germline V and J ends were trimmed by 6 bases and 5 bases, with 15 bases remaining between them. The CDR3 region is CASMTGLRDNEQFF. DNA of the CDR3: TGCGCCAGCATGACGGGACTCCGGGACAATGAGCAGTTCTTC. Full variable domain (rest looked up from reference TRBV5-1 and TRBJ2-1): KAGVTQTPRYLIKTRGQQVTLSCSPISGHRSVSWYQQTPGQGLQFLFEYFSETQRNKGNFPGRFSGRQFSNSRSEMNVSTLELGDSALYLCASMTGLRDNEQFFGPGTRLTVL.

The rearrangement uses TRBV10-3 and TRBJ2-1, with 10 nucleotides matching TRBD2. V shed 3 bases and J 10 bases; nucleotides not matched to a gene: 3. In germline, CDR1 is ENHRY, CDR2 SYGVKD. The CDR3 covers 13 residues. DNA of the CDR3: TGTGCCATCAGTGATCTAGCGGGAGACGAGCAGTTCTTC. It encodes CAISDLAGDEQFF.

The chain joins TRBV6-1 to TRBJ2-7; 13 bases match TRBD2. CDR1 is MNHNS, CDR2 SASEGT, per germline. The CDR3 contains 15 residues. Trimming took 8 bases from V and 7 from J; bases not matched to a gene: 11. For the CDR3, the DNA is TGTGCCAGCGCACCGGGACTAGCGGGATTCGGGGAGCAGTACTTC. It yields the protein CASAPGLAGFGEQYF.

This chain connects TRBV6-1 to TRBJ1-1; 7 bases match TRBD1. The ends lost 6 bases at V and 7 bases at J; junction bases unmatched: 8. This CDR3 is 13 amino acids long. Per the germline V gene, CDR1 is MNHNS and CDR2 is SASEGT. The CDR3 sequence: CASSSRDSSEAFF. CDR3 DNA sequence: TGTGCCAGCAGCTCCCGGGACAGCAGTGAAGCTTTCTTT.

The gene calls are TRBV5-6 and TRBJ2-5, with D possibly matching TRBD2 (6 bases). Germline-derived CDR1 and CDR2 are SGHDT and YYEEEE. The CDR3 contains 15 residues. The V and J ends lost 4 bases and 1 base respectively, with 14 bases between them. CDR3 sequence: CASSGSAGTQETQYF. DNA of the CDR3: TGTGCCAGCAGCGGCTCGGCGGGGACCCAAGAGACCCAGTACTTC.

The chain combines TRBV7-8 with TRBJ2-5; D possibly matches TRBD1 or TRBD2 (5 bases each). CDR3 size: 15 residues. V dropped 6 bases and J dropped 2 bases, with 16 bases sitting between them. Germline CDR1 reads SGHVS; CDR2 reads FQNEAQ. The CDR3 spells CASSSAGTRQETQYF. The CDR3 DNA follows: TGTGCCAGCAGTTCGGCCGGGACCCGGCAAGAGACCCAGTACTTC. Combining the CDR3 with reference TRBV7-8 and TRBJ2-5 gives the whole variable domain GAGVSQSPRYKVAKRGQDVALRCDPISGHVSLFWYQQALGQGPEFLTYFQNEAQLDKSGLPSDRFFAERPEGSVSTLKIQRTQQEDSAVYLCASSSAGTRQETQYFGPGTRLLVL.

This chain connects TRBV7-2 to TRBJ1-1; D is unclear. V was cut by 2 bases and J by 1 base, with 5 bases left in between. The germline CDR1 and CDR2 sequences are SGHTA and FQGNSA. The CDR3 totals 13 residues. The CDR3 loop is CASSLSANTEAFF. The CDR3 coding sequence is TGTGCCAGCAGCTTATCAGCGAACACTGAAGCTTTCTTT.

This rearrangement joins TRBV13 to TRBJ1-2; D is unresolved. Germline CDR1 PRHDT, CDR2 FYEKMQ (reference sequence). The CDR3 runs to 12 residues. V was cut by 4 bases and J by 7 bases, with 10 bases left in between. In DNA form, the CDR3 reads TGTGCCAGCAGCTCCAATCGTGGTGGCTACACCTTC. Amino acids: CASSSNRGGYTF.